Below are 8 T cell receptor beta chains sequenced from a single sample in a study of blood T cells in healthy people across ages. A second PCR of 7 to 11 cycles used a sample-barcoded 5' primer and a J-beta primer mix. MiXCR, applied by TCRdb to the 5' RACE reads, yields one record per CDR3 protein. The data hold about 1.4 million distinct CDR3 sequences, with around 59% observed a single time. Sequencing input: blood. Source of these receptors: a man between 18 and 29 years old in good health.

This clonotype was seen a few times. This chain uses TRBV4-1 with TRBJ1-1; D call uncertain. Looked up from germline, CDR1 is MGHRA and CDR2 is YSYEKL. The ends were cut back, 4 bases at V and 3 bases at J, with 12 bases in the middle. This CDR3 contains 14 residues. The CDR3 nucleotides read TGCGCCAGCAGCCCGATCCCGGAGGACACTGAAGCTTTCTTT. This codes for CASSPIPEDTEAFF.

The V call is TRBV6-5, the J call TRBJ2-3; 10 bases line up with TRBD2. The CDR3 loop spans 15 amino acids. V was clipped by 5 bases and J by 6 bases; unmatched bases: 8. Germline CDR1 is MNHEY and CDR2 is SVGAGI. DNA of the CDR3: TGTGCCAGCAGTAGGGCTAGCGGGAGTGTCGATACGCAGTATTTT. This sequence encodes CASSRASGSVDTQYF.

This clonotype has only a few counts. The gene calls are TRBV5-1 and TRBJ2-3, with 9 nucleotides matching TRBD2. The CDR3 has 16 amino acids. Trimming at V came to 4 bases and at J to 1 base, leaving 7 bases not matched to a gene. Germline CDR1 SGHRS, CDR2 YFSETQ. The CDR3 DNA reads as TGCGCCAGCAGCCCCACTACTAGCGGGCGCACAGATACGCAGTATTTT. Protein sequence: CASSPTTSGRTDTQYF.

The chain couples TRBV5-1 to TRBJ1-2, with a tentative D call TRBD1 (6 bases). The V end was cut by 4 bases, the J end by 2 bases, with 15 bases between. The CDR3 has 15 residues. CDR1 and CDR2 from the germline V gene are SGHRS and YFSETQ. The CDR3 loop is CASSPTPGANYGYTF. The CDR3 region has the DNA TGCGCCAGCAGCCCAACGCCGGGGGCAAACTATGGCTACACCTTC.

This clonotype was detected only a few times. V is TRBV5-1 and J is TRBJ2-1; weak D call: TRBD2 (6 bases). Trimming stripped 1 base from V and 6 bases from J, with 14 bases between. CDR1 and CDR2 (germline): SGHRS, YFSETQ. CDR3 length: 15 amino acids. The CDR3 sequence is CASSLTEGVGNEQFF. CDR3 sequence (DNA): TGCGCCAGCAGCTTGACGGAGGGAGTGGGCAATGAGCAGTTCTTC.

A remark on this clonotype: An end of the junction does not agree with germline; a read error may underlie this. This rearrangement joins TRBV27 to TRBJ2-5, with a possible D match to TRBD1 (6 bases). Per germline, CDR1 MNHEY and CDR2 SMNVEV (reference sequence). The CDR3 length is 18 residues. In DNA, the CDR3 is TGTGCCCGCAGTCCCCAGGCTTTCCGGGACAACTCACAAGAGACCCAGTACTTC. Translation: CARSPQAFRDNSQETQYF.

This clonotype came up once. This chain uses TRBV15 with TRBJ2-3; 12 nucleotides line up with TRBD2. The V segment lost 6 bases and the J segment 0 bases; nucleotides outside the gene matches: 7. The CDR3 runs to 17 residues. CDR1 and CDR2 from the germline V gene are LNHNV and YYDKDF (reference sequence). The CDR3 is CATRAYGTSGSTDTQYF. CDR3 coding DNA: TGTGCCACCAGGGCTTATGGGACTAGCGGGAGCACAGATACGCAGTATTTT.

The genes are TRBV4-3 and TRBJ2-1; 9 bases match TRBD2. CDR1 LGHNA and CDR2 YSLEER come from the germline V gene. The J segment lost 7 bases and the V segment lost 0 bases, leaving 7 bases of the junction unmatched. The CDR3 runs to 16 residues. The chain's CDR3 is CASSQDLAGGRNEQFF. In nucleotides, the CDR3 is TGCGCCAGCAGCCAAGATCTTGCGGGGGGGCGAAATGAGCAGTTCTTC.